This is a list of T cell receptor beta chains from one sample in a study of cytomegalovirus exposure and HLA in healthy donors. The table came from immunoSEQ multiplex PCR; TCRdb's copy has only in-frame clones and leaves some out. The sample has approximately 140,000 clones, 76% seen once. Sequenced input: PBMCs. The receptors derive from a middle-aged man in good health and CMV-seronegative. The CDR3 runs from the conserved cysteine through the conserved F or W. D genes are given only for firm matches. Size is stated for part of the rows, as once, few or many counts, or as a class when the clone is expanded.

D	V	size	J	DNA	CDR3
TRBD1	TRBV10-3	few	TRBJ2-5	TGTGCCATCACCAAGGGACAGGGGAAAGAGACCCAGTACTTC	CAITKGQGKETQYF
-	TRBV6-5	-	TRBJ1-3	TGTGCCACCCCGGGACATCCTCAATCTGGAAACACCATATATTTT	CATPGHPQSGNTIYF
-	TRBV6-5	-	TRBJ1-2	TGTGCCAGGATAACAGGGAACCGTAACTATGGCTACACCTTC	CARITGNRNYGYTF
TRBD1	TRBV6-5	-	TRBJ2-7	TGTGCCAGCAGTTTTACCGGGACAGGGGACTACGAGCAGTACTTC	CASSFTGTGDYEQYF
TRBD1	TRBV5-6	-	TRBJ2-3	TGTGCCAGCAGCTCCCGGGACAGGGGAGGAGATACGCAGTATTTT	CASSSRDRGGDTQYF
TRBD2	TRBV5-1	once	TRBJ2-1	TGCGCCAGCAGCCAAACTAGCGGGGGGGTGGGTGAGCAGTTCTTC	CASSQTSGGVGEQFF
TRBD1	TRBV28	-	TRBJ1-4	TGTGCCAGCAGTCCGACAGGGGCTGGTGAAAAACTGTTTTTT	CASSPTGAGEKLFF
TRBD2	TRBV27	-	TRBJ2-3	TGTGCCAGCAGTCTGCTAGCGGGGGGGCCCACAGATACGCAGTATTTT	CASSLLAGGPTDTQYF
-	TRBV28	-	TRBJ1-1	TGTGCCAGCAGTTTCGGGATGGGCACTGAAGCTTTCTTT	CASSFGMGTEAFF
-	TRBV11-2	once	TRBJ2-5	TGTGCCAGCAGTTTTCAACAGGGAAAAGAGACCCAGTACTTC	CASSFQQGKETQYF
-	TRBV30	-	TRBJ1-2	TGTACCTGGAGTCTCCCCCACTTACTCCTCAACTATGGCTACACCTTC	CTWSLPHLLLNYGYTF
TRBD2	TRBV7-9	-	TRBJ2-3	TGTTCCAGCAGCTTACCAGGACTAGCGGGGTACACAGATACGCAGTATTTT	CSSSLPGLAGYTDTQYF
-	TRBV18	-	TRBJ2-7	TGTGCCAGCTCACCTTTGGCGGGGGCTCCCGACGAGCAGTACTTC	CASSPLAGAPDEQYF
-	TRBV27	-	TRBJ2-7	TGTGCCAGCAGTTTCCAGGATTCCTACGAGCAGTACTTC	CASSFQDSYEQYF
TRBD1	TRBV4-1	-	TRBJ2-7	TGCGCCAGCAGCCAAGATGGGGGACAGGGGAGGTACGAGCAGTACTTC	CASSQDGGQGRYEQYF
-	TRBV4-1	once	TRBJ1-2	TGCGCCAGCAGCCAAGATAGGCCAGGTATCGATGGCTACACCTTC	CASSQDRPGIDGYTF
-	TRBV5-5	-	TRBJ2-1	TGTGCCAGCAGCTTGAGTGAGTACAATGAGCAGTTCTTC	CASSLSEYNEQFF
-	TRBV27	-	TRBJ2-5	TGTGCCAGCAGCCCCATAGGACTATCGACCCAGTACTTC	CASSPIGLSTQYF
TRBD1	TRBV19	-	TRBJ2-7	TGTGCCAGTAGTCCCGGGACAGGGGGCGCCGAGCAGTACTTC	CASSPGTGGAEQYF
-	TRBV12-5	-	TRBJ1-4	TGTGCTAGTGGTTCCGCCAGAAATGAAAAACTGTTTTTT	CASGSARNEKLFF
-	TRBV2	-	TRBJ2-7	TGTGCCAGCACCCCTGGGCGTGGTGATGACGAGCAGTACTTC	CASTPGRGDDEQYF
TRBD1	TRBV7-2	-	TRBJ2-7	TGTGCCAGCAGCTTAGTTTCAGGGGGTGAGCAGTACTTC	CASSLVSGGEQYF
-	TRBV30	-	TRBJ2-4	TGTGCCTGGAGTGAAGCGGTTTCCAAAAACATTCAGTACTTC	CAWSEAVSKNIQYF
-	TRBV29-1	-	TRBJ2-1	TGCAGCGTCCCAAAGGCCCGGAGGAGCGCCTACAATGAGCAGTTCTTC	CSVPKARRSAYNEQFF
-	TRBV7-6	once	TRBJ2-3	TGTGCCAGCAGCGCACAGGGAACAGATACGCAGTATTTT	CASSAQGTDTQYF
TRBD1	TRBV10-1	-	TRBJ2-5	TGCGCCAGCAGTGACCGAAGGACAGGCCAAGAGACCCAGTACTTC	CASSDRRTGQETQYF
-	TRBV5-8	-	TRBJ2-7	TGTGCCAGCAGCTTGTTCGGAGGCGAGCAGTACTTC	CASSLFGGEQYF
TRBD1	TRBV2	-	TRBJ2-7	TGTGCCAGCAGACCAACAGGGGGAGTATCCGAGCAGTACTTC	CASRPTGGVSEQYF